The present T cell receptor (beta chain) was sequenced within a study of vaccination and CD4 T cells after COVID-19. Study details: Two Hispanic individuals were among six male and four female convalescent patients.

Germline V gene sequence: CDR1 DFQATT, CDR2 SNEGSKA (reference sequence). Trimming at V came to 2 bases and at J to 5 bases, leaving 2 bases not matched to a gene. CDR3 length: 14 residues. Sequence data for DNA of cultured CD4+ T cells were generated by the Oncomine TCR Beta short-read assay. TCRdb ran MiXCR on the PCR reads and lists one entry per CDR3 protein. The sample carries some 14,000 distinct CDR3 sequences, less than 25% recorded once. On this clonotype: Its antigen remains unknown.

Treatment reported: roughly 10-day PBMC culture with coronavirus spike peptide pools or control peptides (ViraFEST assay). ViraFEST grew antigen-specific T cells using peptide pools, then sequenced TCRs. The source of this sequence is a human donor who received a COVID-19 vaccine. Source: CD4+ T cells from blood, cultured in vitro, taken before SARS-CoV-2 vaccination. V is TRBV20-1 and J is TRBJ2-2; 10 bases align to TRBD1. The CDR3 loop is CSARPDRGTGELFF. CDR3 DNA: TGCAGTGCTAGACCGGACAGGGGGACCGGGGAGCTGTTTTTT.